The 23 T cell receptor beta chains given below trace back to one sample, sequenced in a study of CD8 T cells in ankylosing spondylitis. MiXCR was run by TCRdb on the 5' RACE reads, yielding one entry per CDR3 protein. The sample consists of under 400,000 distinct CDR3 sequences, 9.5% to 13% of them appearing once. What was sequenced was blood, either unsorted or a sorted T cell fraction (not recorded which). Source of these receptors: a female donor with ankylosing spondylitis or in good health (not recorded which).

This chain uses TRBV5-1 with TRBJ2-7; 8 bases match TRBD1. V gave up 5 bases and J gave up 2 bases; unmatched junction bases: 9. The CDR3 consists of 15 residues. CDR1 and CDR2 (germline): SGHRS, YFSETQ. The CDR3 coding sequence is TGCGCCAGCAGACAAGAGACAGGGGCACCCTACGAGCAGTACTTC. Amino acid sequence: CASRQETGAPYEQYF.

This clonotype was seen ten or more times. The chain couples TRBV20-1 to TRBJ2-7, with D unclear. Germline CDR1 is DFQATT and CDR2 is SNEGSKA (reference sequence). The CDR3 has 13 residues. The V gene lost 5 bases and the J gene lost 3 bases, with 14 bases spanning the gap. As DNA, the CDR3 is TGCAGTGCTTCTCCAGTTGTGATCTACGAGCAGTACTTC. This translates into CSASPVVIYEQYF.

Note on this clonotype: One end of the junction does not line up with germline, which may come from a read error. The chain has TRBV7-2 and TRBJ1-2; possible D gene TRBD1, 6 bases. CDR1 and CDR2 (germline): SGHTA, FQGNSA. The CDR3 length is 15 residues. CDR3 nucleotide sequence: TGTGCCAGCAGCTTAGGGGGGGTCGGGGGGCATGGCTACCCCTTC. Amino acids: CASSLGGVGGHGYPF. Supplemented by reference TRBV7-2 and TRBJ1-2, the full variable domain reads GAGVSQSPSNKVTEKGKDVELRCDPISGHTALYWYRQSLGQGLEFLIYFQGNSAPDKSGLPSDRFSAERTGGSVSTLTIQRTQQEDSAVYLCASSLGGVGGHGYPFGSGTRLTVV.

This clonotype has at least ten counts. The V call is TRBV20-1, the J call TRBJ2-5; 7 bases are a match to TRBD1. This CDR3 region has 13 residues. The germline V gene has CDR1 DFQATT and CDR2 SNEGSKA (reference sequence). CDR3 nucleotides: TGCTCCGTCCGGGACAGCGAACAAGAGACCCAGTACTTC. Its translation is CSVRDSEQETQYF.

This clonotype was seen repeatedly, ten times or more. The chain uses TRBV3-1 and TRBJ2-1; D might be TRBD2 (5 bases). The CDR3 runs 18 residues. Trimming stripped 0 bases from V and 0 bases from J, with 15 bases between. In germline, CDR1 is LGHDT, CDR2 YNNKEL (reference sequence). CDR3 loop: CASSQDRSSRRSYNEQFF. CDR3 nucleotide sequence: TGTGCCAGCAGCCAAGATAGGTCTAGCCGACGCTCCTACAATGAGCAGTTCTTC.

At least ten counts were recorded for this clonotype. The V gene is TRBV7-2, the J gene TRBJ1-2; D is unclear. Germline lookup yields CDR1 SGHTA and CDR2 FQGNSA. The CDR3 has 12 residues. Trimming took 4 bases from V and 6 from J, leaving 9 bases between them. The CDR3 DNA reads TGTGCCAGCAGCTACCAGGCCGATGGCTACACCTTC. This sequence encodes CASSYQADGYTF.

This clonotype was recorded many times. The chain is built from TRBV27 and TRBJ1-2; 7 bases are shared with TRBD1. The CDR3 totals 14 residues. The V gene end was trimmed by 5 bases and the J gene end by 5 bases; junction bases not matched to a gene: 8. The germline gives CDR1 MNHEY, CDR2 SMNVEV (reference sequence). This chain's CDR3 is CASSSDRAGYGYTF. The CDR3 region has the DNA TGTGCCAGCAGTAGCGACAGGGCAGGGTATGGCTACACCTTC.

This clonotype was seen only a few times. This sequence joins TRBV5-1 and TRBJ1-1; no clear D gene. V was shortened by 5 bases and J by 1 base, with 12 bases between the two germline ends. CDR3 size: 14 residues. The germline CDR1 and CDR2 sequences are SGHRS and YFSETQ. As DNA, the CDR3 is TGCGCCAGCAGTGGCGGTTGGGGGAACACTGAAGCTTTCTTT. This gives the protein CASSGGWGNTEAFF.

This clonotype was counted ten times or more. The V and J genes are TRBV20-1 and TRBJ2-1; possible D gene TRBD1, 6 bases. Per the germline V gene, CDR1 is DFQATT and CDR2 is SNEGSKA (reference sequence). V was trimmed by 2 bases and J by 8 bases, leaving 13 bases between them. This CDR3 has 13 amino acids. CDR3 protein: CSARLDRLDEQFF. CDR3 in DNA: TGCAGTGCTAGACTCGACAGGCTCGATGAGCAGTTCTTC.

This clonotype was counted ten times or more. The CDR3 nucleotides read TGTGCCAGCAGCCGCCTTAGTGGGGGATCCTATAATTCACCCCTCCACTTT. It codes for CASSRLSGGSYNSPLHF. This chain uses TRBV12-3 or TRBV12-4 with TRBJ1-6; D is perhaps TRBD1 (5 bases). V was pared by 6 bases and J by 1 base, with 16 bases between. The CDR3 is 17 residues long.

This clonotype was counted between two and nine times. The chain is built from TRBV18 and TRBJ2-3; no clear D gene. The CDR3 covers 16 residues. CDR1 and CDR2 from the germline V gene are KGHSH and LQKENI. V dropped 2 bases and J dropped 2 bases, with 14 bases sitting between them. The CDR3 DNA sequence: TGTGCCAGCTCACCAGGGGTACAGCCCAACACAGATACGCAGTATTTT. Protein product: CASSPGVQPNTDTQYF.

This clonotype has at least ten counts. V usage is TRBV15 and J usage is TRBJ2-3, with 10 bases that match TRBD2. There are 17 residues in the CDR3. Trimming cost V 3 bases and J 7 bases; bases outside gene matches: 13. The germline V gene has CDR1 LNHNV and CDR2 YYDKDF (reference sequence). Written as DNA, the CDR3 is TGTGCCACCAGCAGGACCCTGGCTAGCGGGAGCGGGTATACGCAGTATTTT. It translates to CATSRTLASGSGYTQYF.

Ten or more counts support this clonotype. The V gene is TRBV20-1, the J gene TRBJ2-1; TRBD2 matches at 9 bases. CDR1 and CDR2 from the germline V gene are DFQATT and SNEGSKA (reference sequence). This CDR3 contains 13 residues. Trimming removed 5 bases from V and 7 bases from J; junction bases left unmatched: 6. CDR3 sequence (DNA): TGCAGTGCTCCGCGGGAGGGGTGGAATGAGCAGTTCTTC. The encoded protein is CSAPREGWNEQFF.

This clonotype was seen ten or more times. This chain uses TRBV29-1 with TRBJ2-3, with D possibly being TRBD1 (6 bases). V was trimmed by 6 bases and J by 6 bases, leaving 16 bases between them. Germline assignment: CDR1 SQVTM and CDR2 ANQGSEA. This CDR3 has 13 amino acids. Here the CDR3 DNA reads TGCAGCGTGACAGGCCCCCGGGCGGATACGCAGTATTTT. It yields the protein CSVTGPRADTQYF.

A few counts support this clonotype. This sequence joins TRBV21-1 and TRBJ2-2; the table calls TRBD2, which could not be checked here. TRBV21-1 is designated a pseudogene. The CDR3 is made up of 16 amino acids. The CDR3, as DNA: TGTGCCAGCCGATCTAGCGGGGGGGCCAACACCGGGGAGCTGTTTTTT. Translating gives CASRSSGGANTGELFF.

At least ten counts were recorded for this clonotype. This chain connects TRBV27 to TRBJ2-5; D not resolved. Germline V lookup: CDR1 MNHEY, CDR2 SMNVEV (reference sequence). The CDR3 length is 15 residues. Trimming took off 5 bases at V and 4 bases at J, with 17 bases between the two ends. The CDR3 DNA follows: TGTGCCAGCAGTCGCACGACCCTCCGGCCAGAGACCCAGTACTTC. It translates to CASSRTTLRPETQYF.

A remark on this clonotype: A much larger clone differs by one base, so this may be a read error. The chain links TRBV7-9 to TRBJ2-7; 12 bases are a match to TRBD2. This CDR3 is built from 15 residues. Germline CDR1 and CDR2: SEHNR and FQNEAQ (reference sequence). CDR3: CASSPTGTSGYEQSF. The CDR3 DNA is TGTGCCAGCAGCCCTACAGGGACTAGCGGGTACGAGCAGTCCTTC. Looking up the rest from reference TRBV7-9 and TRBJ2-7 gives the full variable domain: DTGVSQNPRHKITKRGQNVTFRCDPISEHNRLYWYRQTLGQGPEFLTYFQNEAQLEKSRLLSDRFSAERPKGSFSTLEIQRTEQGDSAMYLCASSPTGTSGYEQSFGPGTRLTVT.

This clonotype was found many times. The chain has TRBV5-1 and TRBJ2-7, with D perhaps matching TRBD1 (6 bases). Trimming took off 4 bases at V and 6 bases at J, with 11 bases between the two ends. Germline CDR1 is SGHRS and CDR2 is YFSETQ. This CDR3 contains 12 residues. CDR3 bases: TGCGCCAGCAGCCAGGACAGTTTCGAGCAGTACTTC. Translated: CASSQDSFEQYF. Combining the CDR3 with reference TRBV5-1 and TRBJ2-7 gives the whole variable domain KAGVTQTPRYLIKTRGQQVTLSCSPISGHRSVSWYQQTPGQGLQFLFEYFSETQRNKGNFPGRFSGRQFSNSRSEMNVSTLELGDSALYLCASSQDSFEQYFGPGTRLTVT.

This clonotype was recorded at least ten times. The chain uses TRBV20-1 and TRBJ2-7, with TRBD1 matching 7 bases. With V trimmed by 1 base and J by 0 bases, 12 bases remained unmatched. Germline CDR1 DFQATT, CDR2 SNEGSKA (reference sequence). The CDR3 covers 17 residues. CDR3 sequence (DNA): TGCAGTGCTAGAGTAGGGGGCGAGAGTGTAAACTCCTACGAGCAGTACTTC. Protein sequence: CSARVGGESVNSYEQYF.

In its sample, this clonotype was seen a few times. The rearrangement links TRBV12-3 or TRBV12-4 to TRBJ2-1, with a weak D call TRBD1 (6 bases). V was trimmed by 1 base and J by 13 bases, leaving 11 bases between them. The CDR3 length is 12 residues. The CDR3 nucleotides read TGTGCCAGCAGTTTAGGGCAGGGGATTCAGTTCTTC. It is translated as CASSLGQGIQFF.

CDR3 bases: TGTGCCAGCAGCACCTGGACAGGTGGGAATTCACCCCTCCACTTT. Amino acids: CASSTWTGGNSPLHF. This chain links TRBV7-9 with TRBJ1-6, with TRBD1 matching over 7 bases. The V gene end was trimmed by 5 bases and the J gene end by 7 bases; junction bases not matched to a gene: 8. The CDR3 totals 15 residues. CDR1 and CDR2 (germline): SEHNR, FQNEAQ (reference sequence).

This clonotype was seen more than once but under ten times. This sequence joins TRBV20-1 and TRBJ2-5; D possibly corresponds to TRBD1 (6 bases). The germline V gene encodes CDR1 DFQATT and CDR2 SNEGSKA (reference sequence). Trimming cost V 1 base and J 1 base, with 25 bases left between them. The CDR3 spans 19 residues. CDR3 residues: CSARVAQSETGPSQETQYF. The DNA for the CDR3 is TGCAGTGCTAGAGTGGCGCAGTCCGAGACAGGACCTTCCCAAGAGACCCAGTACTTC.

Ten or more counts support this clonotype. The rearrangement uses TRBV5-1 and TRBJ2-3, with 9 bases lining up with TRBD1. CDR1 and CDR2 from the germline V gene are SGHRS and YFSETQ. This CDR3 spans 14 amino acids. V shed 4 bases, J shed 3 bases, and the junction held 3 bases outside the gene matches. CDR3 protein: CASSRDRVTDTQYF. The CDR3 DNA is TGCGCCAGCAGCCGGGACAGGGTTACAGATACGCAGTATTTT.